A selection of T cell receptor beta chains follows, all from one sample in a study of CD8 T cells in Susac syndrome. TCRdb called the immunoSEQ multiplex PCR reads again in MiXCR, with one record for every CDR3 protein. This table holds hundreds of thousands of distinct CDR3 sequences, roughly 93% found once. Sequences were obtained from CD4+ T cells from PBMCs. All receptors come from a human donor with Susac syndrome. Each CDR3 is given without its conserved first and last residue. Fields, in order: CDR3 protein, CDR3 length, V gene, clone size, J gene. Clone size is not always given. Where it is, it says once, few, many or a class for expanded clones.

CDR3: SARESDYGYT
length: 10
V: TRBV20-1
size: .
J: TRBJ1-2

CDR3: SARDWSSYEQY
length: 11
V: TRBV20-1
size: .
J: TRBJ2-7

CDR3: ASSFTDRGIRNEQF
length: 14
V: TRBV28
size: .
J: TRBJ2-1

CDR3: ASSRRLDNEQF
length: 11
V: TRBV13
size: .
J: TRBJ2-1

CDR3: ASSLLAGPGTDTQY
length: 14
V: TRBV6-6
size: .
J: TRBJ2-3

CDR3: ASRPSGVTQY
length: 10
V: TRBV6-6
size: .
J: TRBJ2-5

CDR3: SARPGVAGGRYNEQF
length: 15
V: TRBV20-1
size: .
J: TRBJ2-1

CDR3: ASSRGTGGGNQPQH
length: 14
V: TRBV19
size: .
J: TRBJ1-5

CDR3: ASSGANTGELF
length: 11
V: TRBV7-7
size: .
J: TRBJ2-2

CDR3: ATSEGLMGGETQY
length: 13
V: TRBV24-1
size: .
J: TRBJ2-5

CDR3: ASSLEGENSPLH
length: 12
V: TRBV7-3
size: few
J: TRBJ1-6

CDR3: ASSQGRGYANTGELF
length: 15
V: TRBV4-1
size: .
J: TRBJ2-2

CDR3: SVARISRADTQY
length: 12
V: TRBV29-1
size: once
J: TRBJ2-3

CDR3: ASSQEAEQPQH
length: 11
V: TRBV4-3
size: .
J: TRBJ1-5

CDR3: ASSFDRIYGYT
length: 11
V: TRBV12-3/TRBV12-4
size: once
J: TRBJ1-2

CDR3: ASTTFSGKANNSPLH
length: 15
V: TRBV6-1
size: .
J: TRBJ1-6

CDR3: ASSSGSIRDTQY
length: 12
V: TRBV7-9
size: once
J: TRBJ2-3

CDR3: SASPERGNGVRGYT
length: 14
V: TRBV20-1
size: .
J: TRBJ1-2

CDR3: SVKRGEETQY
length: 10
V: TRBV29-1
size: .
J: TRBJ2-5

CDR3: ASSPWTGDSNQPQH
length: 14
V: TRBV18
size: .
J: TRBJ1-5

CDR3: ASSWVGRVGGYT
length: 12
V: TRBV28
size: .
J: TRBJ1-2

CDR3: ASSYPRTGELF
length: 11
V: TRBV6-5
size: .
J: TRBJ2-2

CDR3: ASSTSPDNEQF
length: 11
V: TRBV7-2
size: .
J: TRBJ2-1

CDR3: SARDIKYGKTQY
length: 12
V: TRBV20-1
size: .
J: TRBJ2-5

CDR3: ASSAGTRGDIQY
length: 12
V: TRBV9
size: .
J: TRBJ2-4

CDR3: ASSQTSGGSYEQY
length: 13
V: TRBV4-3
size: .
J: TRBJ2-7

CDR3: SASVQGQDYT
length: 10
V: TRBV20-1
size: .
J: TRBJ1-2

CDR3: ASSLTPGTGELF
length: 12
V: TRBV6-2/TRBV6-3
size: .
J: TRBJ2-2

CDR3: SGGRVETQY
length: 9
V: TRBV29-1
size: .
J: TRBJ2-5

CDR3: AWGSSGHEQY
length: 10
V: TRBV30
size: .
J: TRBJ2-7

CDR3: ASSSEYRGQQF
length: 11
V: TRBV5-4
size: .
J: TRBJ2-1

CDR3: ASSVRRAYEQY
length: 11
V: TRBV6-5
size: .
J: TRBJ2-7

CDR3: ASSDGTSATQY
length: 11
V: TRBV6-2/TRBV6-3
size: .
J: TRBJ2-5

CDR3: ASSEPRQAAYEQY
length: 13
V: TRBV2
size: .
J: TRBJ2-7

CDR3: ASSRREDYEQY
length: 11
V: TRBV7-2
size: .
J: TRBJ2-7